A single sample gave rise to the 3 T cell receptor beta chains below, sequenced in a study of post-analysis software for immune sequencing data. Whole-study results and caveats: When patients were compared with controls, roughly five TRBV segments were more frequent, TRBV5-6, TRBV5-1 and TRBV20-1 among them.

No antigen is known for these receptors. Researchers reported that TCR beta cDNA libraries carried unique molecular identifiers. MiXCR was run by TCRdb on the PCR reads, yielding one entry per CDR3 protein. The sample lists some 890,000 distinct CDR3 sequences; roughly 58% were seen once. Specimen: blood. Source of these receptors: a girl between 10 and 17 years old with multiple sclerosis.

This clonotype was seen a few times. One end of the junction is discordant with germline, which a read error may explain. The chain has TRBV5-1 and TRBJ1-5; 8 bases agree with TRBD1. Germline CDR1 SGHRS, CDR2 YFSETQ. CDR3 length: 14 amino acids. The CDR3 protein is CASSLAGGGQPQHF. DNA of the CDR3: TGTGCCAGCAGTTTGGCAGGGGGCGGTCAGCCCCAGCATTTT.

The rearrangement uses TRBV10-3 and TRBJ1-2; D is unresolved. Germline assignment: CDR1 ENHRY and CDR2 SYGVKD. The CDR3 is made up of 14 amino acids. The V gene lost 2 bases and the J gene lost 6 bases, with 13 bases spanning the gap. The CDR3 coding sequence is TGTGCCATCAGTGAGGAAAAACGACGTGATGGCTACACCTTC. This codes for CAISEEKRRDGYTF.

The chain links TRBV5-1 to TRBJ1-1, with D perhaps matching TRBD1 (5 bases). V shed 2 bases and J shed 5 bases, with 22 bases lying between them. The CDR3 has 17 amino acids. Germline CDR1 SGHRS, CDR2 YFSETQ. Here the CDR3 reads CASSLAPSSGTRTEAFF. CDR3 bases: TGCGCCAGCAGCTTAGCTCCCTCCTCGGGGACCAGGACTGAAGCTTTCTTT.